This passage covers 30 T cell receptor beta chains from one sample sequenced in a study of blood T cell repertoires in COVID-19. TCRdb's table, derived via immunoSEQ multiplex PCR, lists solely in-frame clones and lacks some. The sample lists around 56,000 clones; about 89% were seen once. The specimen sequenced was peripheral blood. The receptors stem from a woman in her fifties or sixties with active or convalescent COVID-19.

J is TRBJ2-1 and V is TRBV2; a weak D match, TRBD2 (6 bases). Germline values: CDR1 SNHLY, CDR2 FYNNEI. The CDR3 has 14 residues. The V gene lost 6 bases and the J gene lost 7 bases, with 16 bases spanning the gap. CDR3 protein: CASRVGLASNEQFF. The CDR3 region has the DNA TGTGCCAGCAGGGTAGGGCTAGCGTCGAATGAGCAGTTCTTC. The full variable domain, with the rest looked up from reference TRBV2 and TRBJ2-1, is EPEVTQTPSHQVTQMGQEVILRCVPISNHLYFYWYRQILGQKVEFLVSFYNNEISEKSEIFDDQFSVERPDGSNFTLKIRSTKLEDSAMYFCASRVGLASNEQFFGPGTRLTVL.

The chain uses TRBV29-1 and TRBJ1-4, with D tentatively TRBD1 (5 bases). V was cut by 0 bases and J by 12 bases, with 23 bases left in between. Germline V gene data show CDR1 as SQVTM and CDR2 as ANQGSEA. The CDR3 length is 16 residues. CDR3 in amino acids: CSVEEGGFGKIGELFF. Here the CDR3 DNA reads TGCAGCGTTGAAGAAGGAGGGTTTGGGAAGATAGGGGAACTGTTTTTT.

The chain links TRBV7-8 to TRBJ1-1, with 7 positions matching TRBD1. V trimming: 1 base; J trimming: 9 bases; junction bases outside the gene matches: 11. The CDR3 is 15 residues long. Germline loops: CDR1 SGHVS, CDR2 FQNEAQ. The CDR3 coding sequence is TGTGCCAGCAGCTTAGAGGGACAGAGAAACACCCAAGCTTTCTTT. Residues: CASSLEGQRNTQAFF.

The CDR3 is CASSLDRRVEQYF. DNA of the CDR3: TGTGCCAGCAGCTTAGATCGTCGAGTCGAGCAGTACTTC. V is TRBV11-2 and J is TRBJ2-7; D unclear. The CDR3 is 13 residues long. V lost 0 bases, J lost 6 bases, and 9 bases lay in between. The germline CDR1 and CDR2 sequences are SGHAT and FQNNGV.

This clone appeared a few times. The V and J genes are TRBV30 and TRBJ1-1; D is unclear. Germline loops: CDR1 GTSNPN, CDR2 SVGIG (reference sequence). V shed 7 bases and J shed 5 bases, with 14 bases lying between them. The CDR3 contains 12 residues. Written as DNA, the CDR3 is TGTGCCTCTACCCATACAGAAACTGAAGCTTTCTTT. Residues: CASTHTETEAFF.

This chain connects TRBV28 to TRBJ2-7; 10 bases fit TRBD1. From germline, CDR1 is MDHEN and CDR2 SYDVKM. The CDR3 spans 15 residues. Unmatched junction bases numbered 6, after V lost 5 bases and J lost 2 bases. In DNA form, the CDR3 reads TGTGCCAGCAGTCCCGGGACAGGGGTTACCTACGAGCAGTACTTC. This gives the protein CASSPGTGVTYEQYF.

The chain is built from TRBV3-1 (or the pseudogene TRBV3-2) and TRBJ2-2; no clear D. The CDR3 extends over 17 amino acids. Trimming took off 4 bases at V and 5 bases at J, with 20 bases between the two ends. Germline CDR1 is LGHDT and CDR2 is YNNKEL (reference sequence). CDR3 coding DNA: TGTGCCAGCAGCCCCGATCCCCAGGCTTTGAGAACCGGGGAGCTGTTTTTT. Amino acids: CASSPDPQALRTGELFF.

The V gene is TRBV19, the J gene TRBJ2-2, with D possibly being TRBD1 (6 bases). CDR3 size: 15 residues. CDR1 is LNHDA and CDR2 is SQIVND in the germline V gene (reference sequence). Trimming left V 5 bases short and J 4 bases short, with 14 bases between. CDR3 nucleotides: TGTGCCAGTAGTCCTAAGGACAGCCTCACCGGGGAGCTGTTTTTT. The encoded protein is CASSPKDSLTGELFF.

V is TRBV29-1 and J is TRBJ1-2, with 8 bases matching TRBD1. The CDR3 covers 11 residues. V trimming: 3 bases; J trimming: 11 bases; junction bases outside the gene matches: 5. Germline V gene sequence: CDR1 SQVTM, CDR2 ANQGSEA. Here the CDR3 reads CSVEDRESYTF. For the CDR3, the DNA is TGCAGCGTTGAGGACAGGGAGAGTTACACCTTC. Filled out from reference TRBV29-1 and TRBJ1-2, the complete variable domain reads SAVISQKPSRDICQRGTSLTIQCQVDSQVTMMFWYRQQPGQSLTLIATANQGSEATYESGFVIDKFPISRPNLTFSTLTVSNMSPEDSSIYLCSVEDRESYTFGSGTRLTVV.

This rearrangement joins TRBV18 to TRBJ1-6; 7 positions match TRBD1. With V trimmed by 2 bases and J by 9 bases, 10 bases remained unmatched. Germline CDR1 is KGHSH and CDR2 is LQKENI. This CDR3 is built from 16 residues. CDR3 region: CASSPKNQGEVSPLHF. The CDR3, as DNA: TGTGCCAGCTCACCAAAAAACCAGGGGGAAGTTTCACCCCTCCACTTT.

This chain joins TRBV30 and TRBJ2-1; 7 bases fit TRBD2. J gave up 2 bases and V 2 bases, and 12 bases lay outside the gene matches. The germline CDR1 and CDR2 sequences are GTSNPN and SVGIG (reference sequence). This CDR3 is 17 amino acids long. CDR3: CAWSPFSGGLAYNEQFF. The DNA of the CDR3 is TGTGCCTGGAGTCCCTTTTCGGGAGGACTCGCCTACAATGAGCAGTTCTTC.

This clone was picked up one time. J is TRBJ2-5 and V is TRBV2; 16 nucleotides agree with TRBD2. CDR3 length: 18 amino acids. Germline V CDR1 and CDR2: SNHLY, FYNNEI. Trimming cost V 7 bases and J 5 bases; bases outside gene matches: 13. This CDR3 is CASTPGLAGGPRVETQYF. The CDR3 nucleotides read TGTGCCAGCACACCGGGACTAGCGGGGGGGCCTCGTGTCGAGACCCAGTACTTC. The whole variable domain, filled in from reference TRBV2 and TRBJ2-5, reads EPEVTQTPSHQVTQMGQEVILRCVPISNHLYFYWYRQILGQKVEFLVSFYNNEISEKSEIFDDQFSVERPDGSNFTLKIRSTKLEDSAMYFCASTPGLAGGPRVETQYFGPGTRLLVL.

This clone was recorded once. The chain links TRBV27 to TRBJ2-1; 12 bases line up with TRBD2. CDR1 and CDR2 from the germline V gene are MNHEY and SMNVEV (reference sequence). V lost 5 bases and J lost 5; bases outside the gene matches: 4. There are 15 residues in the CDR3. CDR3 in DNA: TGTGCCAGCAGTCTACTAGCGGGAGGAGACAATGAGCAGTTCTTC. This translates into CASSLLAGGDNEQFF.

V gene TRBV6-5 combines with J gene TRBJ1-1, with D uncertain. The CDR3 is made up of 11 amino acids. Germline assignment: CDR1 MNHEY and CDR2 SVGAGI. Trimming took off 7 bases at V and 3 bases at J, with 6 bases between the two ends. DNA for the CDR3: TGTGCCAGCAACGAGTACACTGAAGCTTTCTTT. It codes for CASNEYTEAFF.

This clone came up once. The chain is built from TRBV2 and TRBJ1-1, with D possibly TRBD1 on 5 matching bases. Germline loops: CDR1 SNHLY, CDR2 FYNNEI. V shed 6 bases and J shed 1 base, with 15 bases lying between them. This CDR3 contains 15 residues. The CDR3 nucleotides read TGTGCCAGCAGCCGCGGGGCTGACGGGAACACTGAAGCTTTCTTT. Translation gives CASSRGADGNTEAFF.

The genes are TRBV28 and TRBJ2-7; no clear D. This CDR3 is built from 11 residues. The V end was cut by 11 bases, the J end by 4 bases, with 12 bases between. Germline-derived CDR1 and CDR2 are MDHEN and SYDVKM. The CDR3 sequence: CASTDLYEQYF. In nucleotides, the CDR3 is TGTGCCTCTACCGACTTGTACGAGCAGTACTTC.

The genes are TRBV27 and TRBJ2-7, with 9 bases aligning to TRBD1. V lost 8 bases, J lost 0 bases, and 5 bases stayed unmatched. The germline V gene encodes CDR1 MNHEY and CDR2 SMNVEV (reference sequence). The CDR3 is made up of 14 amino acids. The CDR3 spells CASATGGSSYEQYF. The CDR3, as DNA: TGTGCCAGCGCCACAGGGGGCTCCTCCTACGAGCAGTACTTC.

The chain has TRBV6-5 and TRBJ2-7; 8 bases are a match to TRBD1. Unmatched junction bases numbered 2, after V lost 7 bases and J lost 6 bases. CDR3 length: 11 residues. Germline V CDR1 and CDR2: MNHEY, SVGAGI. The CDR3 reads CASNGQGEQYF. For the CDR3, the DNA is TGTGCCAGCAACGGACAGGGCGAGCAGTACTTC.

This rearrangement joins TRBV10-3 to TRBJ1-2; D is uncertain. Looked up from germline, CDR1 is ENHRY and CDR2 is SYGVKD. This CDR3 region has 13 residues. Trimming took off 2 bases at V and 3 bases at J, with 7 bases between the two ends. CDR3 residues: CAISEEGYYGYTF. The CDR3 DNA reads TGTGCCATCAGTGAGGAGGGTTACTATGGCTACACCTTC.

CDR3 region: CASSPQGNSNQPQHF. The CDR3 DNA reads TGTGCCAGCAGCCCACAGGGAAATAGCAATCAGCCCCAGCATTTT. The V gene is TRBV3-1 (or the pseudogene TRBV3-2), the J gene TRBJ1-5; a weak D match, TRBD1 (6 bases). Germline V lookup: CDR1 LGHDT, CDR2 YNNKEL (reference sequence). The CDR3 runs 15 residues. Trimming left V 4 bases short and J 0 bases short, with 10 bases between.

V and J are TRBV6-4 and TRBJ2-1; no firm D call. CDR3 length: 13 residues. Germline V gene data show CDR1 as MRHNA and CDR2 as SNTAGT. Trimming shortened V by 4 bases and J by 5 bases, and 9 bases separated the two germline ends. CDR3 sequence (DNA): TGTGCCAGCAGTGTTGGCAGGCACAATGAGCAGTTCTTC. As protein: CASSVGRHNEQFF.

The genes are TRBV19 and TRBJ2-5; 7 nucleotides align to TRBD1. Trimming removed 1 base from V and 2 bases from J; junction bases left unmatched: 7. CDR1 and CDR2 (germline): LNHDA, SQIVND (reference sequence). The CDR3 sequence is 16 residues long. The CDR3 nucleotides read TGTGCCAGTAGTATAGGGCAGGGGGTTGGACAAGAGACCCAGTACTTC. It codes for CASSIGQGVGQETQYF.

This chain joins TRBV27 and TRBJ1-5; 11 nucleotides agree with TRBD1. CDR1 MNHEY and CDR2 SMNVEV come from the germline V gene (reference sequence). J was trimmed by 6 bases and V by 4 bases; bases with no gene match: 14. CDR3 length equals 18 residues. In DNA form, the CDR3 reads TGTGCCAGCAGTTCCCCGGACAGGGGGCGCGGGACCGGTCAGCCCCAGCATTTT. Its translation is CASSSPDRGRGTGQPQHF.

The chain employs TRBV5-1 and TRBJ2-7; TRBD1 aligns across 8 bases. V was clipped by 5 bases and J by 2 bases; unmatched bases: 3. This CDR3 is built from 13 residues. Germline-derived CDR1 and CDR2 are SGHRS and YFSETQ. Written as DNA, the CDR3 is TGCGCCAGCAGACAGGGACAGGCCTACGAGCAGTACTTC. Protein product: CASRQGQAYEQYF.

The rearrangement uses TRBV4-1 and TRBJ2-1, with 11 bases lining up with TRBD2. V shed 4 bases, J shed 5 bases, and the junction held 10 bases outside the gene matches. Germline V gene sequence: CDR1 MGHRA, CDR2 YSYEKL. The CDR3 loop spans 17 amino acids. CDR3 protein: CASSRSLAGGGHNEQFF. Written as DNA, the CDR3 is TGCGCCAGCAGCCGGAGTCTAGCGGGAGGTGGGCACAATGAGCAGTTCTTC.

As regards this clone: Other DNA sequences in the sample encode the same CDR3. For the CDR3, the DNA is TGCAGCGTTGCCCAGGGTGACACTGAAGCTTTCTTT. It specifies CSVAQGDTEAFF. The V call is TRBV29-1, the J call TRBJ1-1; tentative D call: TRBD1 (5 bases). Germline V gene sequence: CDR1 SQVTM, CDR2 ANQGSEA. Trimming removed 4 bases from V and 3 bases from J, with 9 bases in between. The CDR3 is 12 residues long.

This chain links TRBV7-3 with TRBJ2-3; D is possibly TRBD2 (5 bases). The CDR3 has 14 amino acids. Germline-derived CDR1 and CDR2 are SGHTA and FQGTGA. V was cut by 5 bases and J by 1 base, with 10 bases left in between. CDR3 region: CASSIAYGTDTQYF. In nucleotides, the CDR3 is TGTGCCAGCAGCATAGCGTATGGCACAGATACGCAGTATTTT.

The chain carries TRBV7-9 and TRBJ2-3; 10 nucleotides align to TRBD2. V lost 1 base to trimming and J lost 4 bases; unmatched junction nucleotides: 5. The CDR3 length is 16 residues. Germline V gene sequence: CDR1 SEHNR, CDR2 FQNEAQ (reference sequence). The CDR3 region has the DNA TGTGCCAGCAGCTTAGGGCTAGCGGGAGTTGCAGATACGCAGTATTTT. Its translation is CASSLGLAGVADTQYF. Variable domain in full (rest from reference TRBV7-9 and TRBJ2-3): DTGVSQNPRHKITKRGQNVTFRCDPISEHNRLYWYRQTLGQGPEFLTYFQNEAQLEKSRLLSDRFSAERPKGSFSTLEIQRTEQGDSAMYLCASSLGLAGVADTQYFGPGTRLTVL.

The V gene is TRBV7-6, the J gene TRBJ2-1; D possibly corresponds to TRBD2 (6 bases). CDR3 size: 16 residues. The germline V gene has CDR1 SGHVS and CDR2 FNYEAQ. V dropped 5 bases and J dropped 1 base, with 15 bases sitting between them. The CDR3 protein is CASSLLGTESYNEQFF. Here the CDR3 DNA reads TGTGCCAGCAGCCTCCTCGGGACTGAATCCTACAATGAGCAGTTCTTC.

The chain carries TRBV30 and TRBJ2-3, with 10 nucleotides matching TRBD2. The V segment lost 0 bases and the J segment 8 bases; nucleotides outside the gene matches: 5. Germline V gene lookup returns CDR1 GTSNPN and CDR2 SVGIG (reference sequence). CDR3 length: 14 residues. The CDR3 here is CAWSVKAGGLTQYF. CDR3 bases: TGTGCCTGGAGTGTAAAAGCGGGGGGGCTTACGCAGTATTTT.